This TCR beta chain comes out of a study of vaccination and CD4 T cells after COVID-19. As for the study in general: Overlapping SARS-CoV-2, HCoV-NL63, HCoV-OC43 and HCoV-229E spike peptides were used to stimulate cells.

This clonotype was recorded a few times. Its specificity is not known. Germline V gene lookup returns CDR1 GTSNPN and CDR2 SVGIG (reference sequence). The CDR3 spans 15 residues. Trimming took off 0 bases at V and 2 bases at J, with 11 bases between the two ends. Treatment reported: roughly nine-day PBMC culture with coronavirus spike peptide pools or control peptides (ViraFEST assay). CD4+ T cells that had been cultured provided DNA sequenced with the Oncomine TCR Beta short-read assay. The genomic DNA was obtained from cultured CD4+ T cells by extraction with the QIAamp micro DNA kit. MiXCR was run by TCRdb on the PCR reads, yielding one entry per CDR3 protein. The sample carries 10,000 to 15,000 distinct CDR3 sequences, around two fifths recorded once.

The TCR was taken from a human donor with COVID-19. The gene calls are TRBV30 and TRBJ1-5; maybe TRBD1 (5 bases). Sequencing was carried out using cultured CD4+ T cells from blood. Here the CDR3 reads CAWSVRGDGNQPQHF. The CDR3 DNA is TGTGCCTGGAGTGTACGGGGGGATGGCAATCAGCCCCAGCATTTT.